A selection of T cell receptor beta chains follows, all from one sample in a study of blood T cells in healthy people across ages. MiXCR, run by TCRdb on the 5' RACE reads, gives a single entry per CDR3 protein. The sample holds some 320,000 distinct CDR3 sequences; around 29% are singletons and the top ten take around 29%. The specimen was blood. The receptor set was obtained from a woman in her 70s in good health. The conserved cysteine and the conserved F or W are not part of the CDR3 here.

v_gene	j_gene	CDR3aa
TRBV12-3/TRBV12-4	TRBJ2-2	ASSFYSTTTGELF
TRBV18	TRBJ1-1	ASSRLQGYTEAF
TRBV12-3/TRBV12-4	TRBJ2-3	VSSLVLAATTDTQY
TRBV7-2	TRBJ1-1	ASSSGQRGYHTEAF
TRBV7-2	TRBJ2-1	ASSLGRGALGNEQF
TRBV5-1	TRBJ2-5	ASRLTPTRQETQY
TRBV11-2	NA	ASSLARAGGPNNEQF
TRBV4-1	TRBJ1-2	ASSQALDRANYGYT
TRBV5-4	TRBJ2-2	ASSPRGSVDTGELF
TRBV5-1	TRBJ1-4	ASSQGQLNEKLF
TRBV20-1	TRBJ2-3	SARLTTTDTQY
TRBV27	TRBJ1-2	ASSLRDGAIYGYT
TRBV5-1	TRBJ2-7	ASSLGDPLYEQY
TRBV5-1	TRBJ2-1	ASSLGEGGYNEQF
TRBV7-2	TRBJ2-5	ASSAGGGVETQY
TRBV6-4	TRBJ1-6	ASSATVNSPLH
TRBV6-5	TRBJ1-4	ASSLLYEREKLF
TRBV29-1	TRBJ2-1	SVGKLVNEQF
TRBV6-5	TRBJ1-4	ASSSNYEKLF
TRBV12-5	TRBJ2-5	ASGLGWGQETQY
TRBV7-9	TRBJ1-4	ASSLDPGQGKEKLF
TRBV5-1	TRBJ2-5	ASSLALGGTQY
TRBV9	TRBJ2-5	ASSRRPSEETQY
TRBV2	TRBJ2-2	ASRPGQGRSGTGELF
TRBV4-1	TRBJ1-5	ASSQDSAAYEQPQH
TRBV28	TRBJ2-2	ASSFAGGVTGELF
TRBV7-2	TRBJ2-3	ASSRTGRTDTQY
TRBV28	TRBJ2-2	ATQTTGELF
TRBV7-9	TRBJ2-1	ASSLRAGTYNEQF
TRBV12-3/TRBV12-4	TRBJ2-5	ASRMRAGGETQY
TRBV5-5	TRBJ2-1	ASSTEGQGASYNEQF
TRBV5-5	TRBJ1-4	ASSLSGDGNEKLF
TRBV11-2	TRBJ2-6	ASSLGVSAGANVLT
TRBV15	TRBJ2-3	ATSRGGDTDTQY
TRBV20-1	TRBJ2-3	SPRASLKDTQY
TRBV28	TRBJ2-7	ASSPNDRDFQY
TRBV4-1	NA	ASSHLAGIYEQY
TRBV10-3	TRBJ2-3	AISRGGSTDTQY
TRBV20-1	TRBJ2-1	SARARTSGSGEQF
TRBV5-1	TRBJ2-7	ASSSLLRNYEQY
TRBV14	TRBJ2-3	ASSQEALLQY
TRBV2	TRBJ2-7	ASRALGTGSVQY
TRBV20-1	TRBJ1-4	SARTDEKLF
TRBV5-4	TRBJ2-3	ASSLSTGSGTDTQY
TRBV11-1	TRBJ2-7	ASSFNRLGFSYEQY
TRBV2	TRBJ2-2	ASRGGRLANTGELF
TRBV20-1	TRBJ1-5	SARYGNQPQH
TRBV15	TRBJ2-1	ATSTRASVYNEQF
TRBV6-5	TRBJ1-3	ASSYGGALSGNTIY
TRBV5-1	TRBJ1-6	ASSLDSYNSPLH
TRBV5-1	TRBJ2-7	ASSLGEGGSLSYEQY
TRBV9	TRBJ2-1	ASSPHAGEQF
TRBV3-1	TRBJ2-7	ASTALGEQY
TRBV6-1	TRBJ2-2	ASRHGSSNTGELF
TRBV7-3	TRBJ2-1	ASSSPLGAGVDNEQF